Each of the 18 T cell receptor beta chains below was sequenced from the same sample in a study of T-cell memory formation after mild COVID-19. One entry per CDR3 protein, called by TCRdb with MiXCR from the 5' RACE reads. Of around 340,000 distinct CDR3 sequences detected, 10% to 15% appear once; the ten largest clones hold 20% to 25%. What was sequenced was PBMCs or a T cell subset sorted from them (not recorded which). The receptors shown here come from a man younger than 30 who had mild COVID-19 (a few samples of this study predate the infection). Cell type and time point are not known.

This clonotype occurred a few times. The V call is TRBV21-1, the J call TRBJ1-1; TRBD1 is taken as the D call from the table, unchecked against the DNA. TRBV21-1 is reported as a pseudogene. The CDR3 has 16 residues. The DNA of the CDR3 is TGTGCCAGCAGCAAAGCGAATCACAACAGGGGACGCCCAGCTTTCTTT. Its translation is CASSKANHNRGRPAFF.

The genes are TRBV7-9 and TRBJ2-7; possibly TRBD1 or TRBD2 for D (6 bases each). Germline lookup yields CDR1 SEHNR and CDR2 FQNEAQ (reference sequence). This CDR3 contains 15 residues. Trimming took off 0 bases at V and 0 bases at J, with 9 bases between the two ends. This CDR3 reads CASSLAGGRSYEQYF. CDR3 coding DNA: TGTGCCAGCAGCTTAGCGGGGGGCCGCTCCTACGAGCAGTACTTC.

Ten or more counts support this clonotype. The rearrangement links TRBV6-2 or TRBV6-3 to TRBJ2-3; TRBD2 agrees at 10 bases. The CDR3 extends over 17 amino acids. Germline loops: CDR1 MNHEY, CDR2 SVGEGT. V shed 6 bases, J shed 1 base, and the junction held 10 bases outside the gene matches. Here the CDR3 reads CASRSFLAGVGTDTQYF. The DNA of the CDR3 is TGTGCCAGCAGATCCTTCCTAGCGGGGGTCGGCACAGATACGCAGTATTTT.

The V call is TRBV29-1, the J call TRBJ1-2, with 9 bases aligning to TRBD1. The germline V gene encodes CDR1 SQVTM and CDR2 ANQGSEA. Trimming at V came to 8 bases and at J to 2 bases, leaving 9 bases not matched to a gene. This CDR3 has 14 amino acids. CDR3 nucleotide sequence: TGCAGCATTCGGACAGGGGACGAAAACTATGGCTACACCTTC. Its translation: CSIRTGDENYGYTF.

This clonotype was detected ten times or more. The chain is built from TRBV7-2 and TRBJ2-1; 9 positions match TRBD2. The germline CDR1 and CDR2 sequences are SGHTA and FQGNSA. This CDR3 region has 16 residues. V was pared by 6 bases and J by 3 bases, with 9 bases of the junction left unmatched. In DNA form, the CDR3 reads TGTGCCAGCAGGGATTCCGGGACTAGCTTCTACAATGAGCAGTTCTTC. Protein sequence: CASRDSGTSFYNEQFF.

This clonotype showed up just a few times. The chain carries TRBV3-1 and TRBJ2-2, with D hard to call. This CDR3 contains 13 residues. Looked up from germline, CDR1 is LGHDT and CDR2 is YNNKEL (reference sequence). V dropped 4 bases and J dropped 2 bases, with 5 bases sitting between them. This CDR3 is CASSPHNTGELFF. As DNA, the CDR3 is TGTGCCAGCAGCCCCCATAACACCGGGGAGCTGTTTTTT.

This chain uses TRBV10-3 with TRBJ2-6; TRBD1 matches 9 bases. The V gene's germline CDR1 is ENHRY and CDR2 SYGVKD. This CDR3 region has 15 residues. V lost 6 bases to trimming and J lost 4 bases; unmatched junction nucleotides: 4. The CDR3 sequence: CAIRQGALGANVLTF. CDR3 coding DNA: TGTGCCATCAGACAGGGGGCTCTCGGGGCCAACGTCCTGACTTTC.

CDR3 amino acids: CASSPGTLGPDTQYF. DNA for the CDR3: TGTGCCAGCAGTCCCGGGACATTGGGCCCAGATACGCAGTATTTT. V usage is TRBV6-5 and J usage is TRBJ2-3, with D perhaps TRBD1 (6 bases). Germline CDR1 and CDR2: MNHEY and SVGAGI. CDR3 size: 15 residues. The V end lost 5 bases, the J end lost 4 bases, and 16 bases lay between the germline ends.

This clonotype showed up just a few times. V and J are TRBV7-2 and TRBJ2-5, with TRBD2 as a possible D gene (5 bases). The V and J ends lost 0 bases and 7 bases respectively, with 9 bases between them. The CDR3 has 13 residues. The germline V gene has CDR1 SGHTA and CDR2 FQGNSA. CDR3 bases: TGTGCCAGCAGCTTAGCCCCCCGGGGGACCCAGTACTTC. Translating it yields CASSLAPRGTQYF. The full variable domain, in which reference TRBV7-2 and TRBJ2-5 provide the parts outside the CDR3, is GAGVSQSPSNKVTEKGKDVELRCDPISGHTALYWYRQSLGQGLEFLIYFQGNSAPDKSGLPSDRFSAERTGGSVSTLTIQRTQQEDSAVYLCASSLAPRGTQYFGPGTRLLVL.

The V and J genes are TRBV5-6 and TRBJ2-7; 10 bases are a match to TRBD2. Germline V CDR1 and CDR2: SGHDT, YYEEEE. Trimming took 4 bases from V and 4 from J; bases not matched to a gene: 5. The CDR3 sequence is 14 residues long. CDR3: CASSIRTSGYEQYV. The CDR3 nucleotides are TGTGCCAGCAGCATAAGGACTAGCGGTTACGAGCAGTACGTC.

Here the CDR3 reads CASSLGTGKYYEQYF. CDR3 nucleotide sequence: TGTGCCAGCAGCTTAGGGACAGGGAAATACTACGAGCAGTACTTC. The chain joins TRBV7-7 to TRBJ2-7; 8 nucleotides align to TRBD1. CDR3 length: 15 amino acids. With V trimmed by 1 base and J by 3 bases, 5 bases remained unmatched. CDR1 is SSHAT and CDR2 is FNYEAQ in the germline V gene (reference sequence).

This CDR3 reads CSVVGQGYEQYF. The CDR3 bases are TGCAGCGTAGTGGGACAGGGGTACGAGCAGTACTTC. The chain uses TRBV29-1 and TRBJ2-7, with 10 bases identical to TRBD1. CDR3 length: 12 residues. The ends lost 6 bases at V and 4 bases at J; junction bases unmatched: 3. CDR1 is SQVTM, CDR2 ANQGSEA, per germline.

CDR3 DNA: TGCAGCGTGGACAGGCCACAGGGCACAGATACGCAGTATTTT. This encodes CSVDRPQGTDTQYF. The rearrangement uses TRBV29-1 and TRBJ2-3; 7 positions agree with TRBD1. V trimming: 6 bases; J trimming: 1 base; junction bases outside the gene matches: 7. Germline V gives CDR1 SQVTM, CDR2 ANQGSEA. This CDR3 region has 14 residues.

The chain is built from TRBV7-2 and TRBJ1-6; perhaps TRBD1 as D (6 bases). Germline CDR1 SGHTA, CDR2 FQGNSA. V lost 5 bases to trimming and J lost 11 bases, with 22 bases between them. CDR3 size: 16 residues. The CDR3 DNA reads as TGTGCCAGCAGCCCTCGTCCCCCGGGGGGCGCGGCACCCCTCCACTTT. Amino acids: CASSPRPPGGAAPLHF.

The chain links TRBV25-1 to TRBJ1-5, with a weak D call TRBD1 (5 bases). CDR1 and CDR2 (germline): MGHDK, SYGVNS. The V gene lost 3 bases and the J gene lost 4 bases, with 16 bases spanning the gap. The CDR3 consists of 16 residues. CDR3: CASSDHPAGWNQPQHF. Here the CDR3 DNA reads TGTGCCAGCAGTGACCATCCGGCAGGGTGGAATCAGCCCCAGCATTTT.

This clonotype was detected a few times. The chain is built from TRBV29-1 and TRBJ2-1, with 8 positions matching TRBD1. V was clipped by 2 bases and J by 5 bases; unmatched bases: 5. There are 14 residues in the CDR3. Germline V lookup: CDR1 SQVTM, CDR2 ANQGSEA. This CDR3 reads CSVEWDRNDNEQFF. The DNA of the CDR3 is TGCAGCGTTGAATGGGACAGGAACGACAATGAGCAGTTCTTC.

This clonotype was observed a handful of times. The chain recombines TRBV6-6 with TRBJ2-7; TRBD1 matches 10 bases. V trimming: 10 bases; J trimming: 4 bases; junction bases outside the gene matches: 10. The CDR3 covers 14 residues. Germline V gives CDR1 MNHNY, CDR2 SVGAGI (reference sequence). CDR3 loop: CATSRGGQGYEQYV. For the CDR3, the DNA is TGTGCCACCTCCAGAGGGGGACAGGGGTACGAGCAGTACGTC.

This clonotype was detected ten times or more. The chain links TRBV19 to TRBJ1-2, with TRBD1 matching over 7 bases. V gave up 1 base and J gave up 4 bases; unmatched junction bases: 6. The CDR3 extends over 15 amino acids. CDR1 and CDR2 (germline): LNHDA, SQIVND (reference sequence). The CDR3 DNA sequence: TGTGCCAGTAGTATAGCTGGGACAGAAGCCTATGGCTACACCTTC. It is translated as CASSIAGTEAYGYTF.